Sequencing of this T cell receptor (beta chain) was carried out in a study of shared clonotypes between healthy human individuals. CD45RO-negative, CCR7-selected cells formed the naive CD8 fraction, which excluded terminally differentiated effector memory CD45RA+ cells. TCRdb keeps only in-frame clones here, not all; method: immunoSEQ multiplex PCR. The data show 630,000 or so clones, with 95% to 98% seen just once and 0.3% held by the top ten. From germline, CDR1 is MNHEY and CDR2 SVGAGI. The length of the CDR3 is 13 residues. V was pared by 2 bases and J by 3 bases, with 7 bases between. The specimen sequenced was naive CD8+ T cells sorted from blood. V is TRBV6-5 and J is TRBJ1-1; D remains unclear. The origin of this receptor is a man aged 25 to 40 in good health. DNA of the CDR3: TGTGCCAGCAGTTACCCTGGGGACACTGAAGCTTTCTTT. This encodes CASSYPGDTEAFF.